These 10 T cell receptor beta chains share one sample of origin, sequenced in a study of T cell responses to AZD1222 COVID-19 vaccine. Assay used: immunoSEQ multiplex PCR; TCRdb lists only in-frame clones, some missing. The sample shows some 170,000 clones, approximately 91% of them seen only once. Sequenced material: peripheral blood, taken 28 days after the second AZD1222 dose. These receptors were taken from an adult who received the AZD1222 COVID-19 vaccine.

The chain recombines TRBV7-9 with TRBJ2-1; 12 nucleotides line up with TRBD1. The CDR3 runs to 19 residues. V lost 5 bases and J lost 7; bases outside the gene matches: 18. CDR1 is SEHNR and CDR2 is FQNEAQ in the germline V gene (reference sequence). As DNA, the CDR3 is TGTGCCAGCAGCCTGGGACAGGGGGCGCGGAAGTCCTACTTTAATGAGCAGTTCTTC. Translation gives CASSLGQGARKSYFNEQFF.

The chain joins TRBV5-1 to TRBJ1-3, with D maybe TRBD1 (5 bases). This CDR3 region has 18 residues. Trimming stripped 4 bases from V and 4 bases from J, with 24 bases between. Germline values: CDR1 SGHRS, CDR2 YFSETQ. The CDR3 nucleotides read TGCGCCAGCAGCCGCAGGGCAGGGACCTCTTTGTCCGGAAACACCATATATTTT. The encoded protein is CASSRRAGTSLSGNTIYF.

The chain couples TRBV21-1 to TRBJ1-4; the listed D gene, TRBD1, was not tested against the DNA. TRBV21-1 is described as a pseudogene. The CDR3 covers 17 residues. This CDR3 is CASSQRWDRGPDEKLFF. CDR3 nucleotides: TGTGCCAGCAGCCAAAGGTGGGACAGGGGGCCGGATGAAAAACTGTTTTTT.

The chain links TRBV4-3 to TRBJ2-5; TRBD2 matches 10 bases. Germline trimming cut 1 base from V and 2 bases from J; bases unmatched to any gene: 7. The CDR3 is made up of 17 amino acids. Looked up from germline, CDR1 is LGHNA and CDR2 is YSLEER. CDR3 sequence (DNA): TGCGCCAGCAGCCAAGGGGTAGCGGGGGGATATCAAGAGACCCAGTACTTC. It specifies CASSQGVAGGYQETQYF.

This clone turned up a few times. V is TRBV6-1 and J is TRBJ2-1; 16 bases agree with TRBD2. Germline values: CDR1 MNHNS, CDR2 SASEGT. This CDR3 is 18 amino acids long. V lost 4 bases, J lost 3 bases, and 6 bases stayed unmatched. Here the CDR3 DNA reads TGTGCCAGCAGTGGACCGGGACTAGCGGGGGGGCTCTACAATGAGCAGTTCTTC. Its translation is CASSGPGLAGGLYNEQFF.

The sample holds one count of this clone. The V gene is TRBV30, the J gene TRBJ1-4; the match to TRBD1 covers 7 bases. J gave up 4 bases and V 2 bases, and 7 bases lay outside the gene matches. This CDR3 has 15 amino acids. CDR1 and CDR2 (germline): GTSNPN, SVGIG (reference sequence). CDR3 nucleotides: TGTGCCTGGAGTACAGGGGATTTGGGTAATGAAAAACTGTTTTTT. Protein product: CAWSTGDLGNEKLFF. Full variable domain (remainder filled in from reference TRBV30 and TRBJ1-4): SQTIHQWPATLVQPVGSPLSLECTVEGTSNPNLYWYRQAAGRGLQLLFYSVGIGQISSEVPQNLSASRPQDRQFILSSKKLLLSDSGFYLCAWSTGDLGNEKLFFGSGTQLSVL.

The V call is TRBV6-5, the J call TRBJ1-4, with TRBD1 matching 7 bases. Germline CDR1 and CDR2: MNHEY and SVGAGI. The CDR3 is made up of 15 amino acids. The junction had 5 bases not matched to a gene; V was cut back by 2 bases and J by 5 bases. The CDR3 region is CASSYLGGGNEKLFF. CDR3 coding DNA: TGTGCCAGCAGTTACCTAGGGGGCGGGAATGAAAAACTGTTTTTT.

As to this clone: This same CDR3 is encoded by further DNA sequences in the sample. The chain is built from TRBV19 and TRBJ1-5, with a tentative D call TRBD1 (5 bases). V dropped 3 bases and J dropped 5 bases, with 14 bases sitting between them. Germline V gives CDR1 LNHDA, CDR2 SQIVND (reference sequence). This CDR3 is built from 15 residues. DNA for the CDR3: TGTGCCAGTAGTATTCCCGGCAGGGTGGATCAGCCCCAGCATTTT. This gives the protein CASSIPGRVDQPQHF.

The gene calls are TRBV7-2 and TRBJ1-2; TRBD1 is a possible D gene (5 bases). CDR1 SGHTA and CDR2 FQGNSA come from the germline V gene. This CDR3 contains 13 residues. The germline V and J ends were trimmed by 3 bases and 3 bases, with 8 bases remaining between them. This chain's CDR3 is CASSFGRDYGYTF. CDR3 DNA sequence: TGTGCCAGCAGCTTCGGCAGGGACTATGGCTACACCTTC.

This chain uses TRBV6-6 with TRBJ1-1; D remains unclear. The V gene lost 7 bases and the J gene lost 5 bases, with 17 bases spanning the gap. CDR3 length equals 14 residues. Germline V gene sequence: CDR1 MNHNY, CDR2 SVGAGI (reference sequence). The CDR3 bases are TGTGCCAGCAATTTAGGACCGGGGAGGACTGAAGCTTTCTTT. The encoded protein is CASNLGPGRTEAFF.